The source of this TCR beta chain is a study of glioma-infiltrating T cells after dendritic cell vaccination. Here immunoSEQ multiplex PCR was the method, and the copy in TCRdb shows in-frame clones only, minus some. The table shows some 90,000 clones, with roughly 77% occurring only once. The junction had 12 bases not matched to a gene; V was cut back by 0 bases and J by 0 bases. This CDR3 region has 20 residues. In germline, CDR1 is MNHNS, CDR2 SASEGT. Time point indicated: after dendritic cell vaccination, including at tumor progression/relapse. Blood PBMC samples: pre-vaccination, two weeks post third vaccination, and at tumor progression.

This chain uses TRBV6-1 with TRBJ2-4, with 9 bases aligning to TRBD1. The clonotype originates from a human donor with glioblastoma. The sample was blood, taken after dendritic cell vaccination. The CDR3 region has the DNA TGTGCCAGCAGTGAAGCCACAATGACAGGGGGTAAACTAGCCAAAAACATTCAGTACTTC. Protein: CASSEATMTGGKLAKNIQYF.